Presented here are 27 T cell receptor beta chains from one specimen sequenced in a study of T cells in Graves' hyperthyroidism and ophthalmopathy. Amplified regions were TCR beta CDR3 sequences from RNA transcripts. The HTBI primer set was used in a first-round RT-PCR of the TCR CDR3. TCRdb used MiXCR to reprocess the multiplex PCR reads, holding one entry per CDR3 protein. Among 90,000 to 120,000 distinct CDR3 sequences listed, about 17% were seen once. Sequencing input: blood. The source of these receptors is a woman aged 45-60 years with Graves' hyperthyroidism.

The chain combines TRBV7-9 with TRBJ1-1; tentative D call: TRBD1 (5 bases). CDR1 is SEHNR and CDR2 is FQNEAQ in the germline V gene (reference sequence). Trimming removed 7 bases from V and 1 base from J, with 19 bases in between. The CDR3 is 16 amino acids. The CDR3: CASTQGRDVQNTEAFF. The CDR3 bases are TGTGCCAGCACCCAGGGCCGGGACGTACAGAACACTGAAGCTTTCTTT.

This clonotype has at least ten counts. This rearrangement joins TRBV20-1 to TRBJ2-3; TRBD2 matches 11 bases. The CDR3 has 15 amino acids. V shed 4 bases, J shed 6 bases, and the junction held 9 bases outside the gene matches. Germline CDR1 DFQATT, CDR2 SNEGSKA (reference sequence). CDR3 loop: CSATPLAGEWDTQYF. DNA of the CDR3: TGCAGTGCTACCCCACTAGCGGGAGAATGGGATACGCAGTATTTT.

This clonotype has at least ten counts. This chain joins TRBV18 and TRBJ2-2; possibly TRBD2 for D (6 bases). Germline CDR1 reads KGHSH; CDR2 reads LQKENI. Trimming shortened V by 4 bases and J by 3 bases, and 12 bases separated the two germline ends. CDR3 length: 15 residues. The CDR3 spells CASSRGTEDTGELFF. DNA of the CDR3: TGTGCCAGCTCACGCGGGACCGAGGACACCGGGGAGCTGTTTTTT.

This clonotype was counted ten times or more. The chain couples TRBV2 to TRBJ1-5; D is unclear. V lost 4 bases and J 6 bases, leaving 13 bases between the germline ends. Germline V gene lookup returns CDR1 SNHLY and CDR2 FYNNEI. CDR3 length: 14 amino acids. The CDR3 nucleotides read TGTGCCAGCAGTGCGGAGGGCGTGGGTCAGCCCCAGCATTTT. Translated, it gives CASSAEGVGQPQHF.

This clonotype was seen repeatedly, ten times or more. The chain recombines TRBV5-1 with TRBJ2-3, with D possibly TRBD2 on 6 matching bases. The CDR3 totals 16 residues. The germline gives CDR1 SGHRS, CDR2 YFSETQ. Trimming took 3 bases from V and 0 from J, leaving 14 bases between them. CDR3 sequence reads: CASSSWLAGSTDTQYF. Here the CDR3 DNA reads TGCGCCAGCAGCTCATGGTTGGCGGGAAGCACAGATACGCAGTATTTT.

This clonotype was observed at least ten times. This chain joins TRBV20-1 and TRBJ2-3; D remains ambiguous. Per the germline V gene, CDR1 is DFQATT and CDR2 is SNEGSKA (reference sequence). The CDR3 is 15 amino acids. Trimming pared 6 bases from V and 1 base from J, leaving 17 bases between. CDR3 in amino acids: CSASILDRGTDTQYF. In DNA, the CDR3 is TGCAGTGCCTCCATCCTAGATAGGGGCACAGATACGCAGTATTTT.

This clonotype occurred many times. The chain has TRBV20-1 and TRBJ1-1; 7 bases are a match to TRBD1. Germline CDR1 reads DFQATT; CDR2 reads SNEGSKA (reference sequence). Losses at the gene ends were 6 bases for V and 5 bases for J; bases not matched to a gene: 12. The CDR3 runs to 14 residues. CDR3 nucleotides: TGCAGTGCCCCCCCCGGGACAGTGGGGACTGAAGCTTTCTTT. Translation gives CSAPPGTVGTEAFF.

As DNA, the CDR3 is TGTGCCAGCAGCTTAGGAAGCGGGAGGACGAGCTCCTACAATGAGCAGTTCTTC. Protein sequence: CASSLGSGRTSSYNEQFF. The chain joins TRBV11-1 to TRBJ2-1; 9 bases agree with TRBD2. V was pared by 1 base and J by 0 bases, with 7 bases of the junction left unmatched. The CDR3 extends over 18 amino acids. Germline V CDR1 and CDR2: SGHAT, FQDESV (reference sequence).

This clonotype has at least ten counts. This chain joins TRBV12-3 or TRBV12-4 and TRBJ1-2; 8 positions match TRBD1. V was pared by 4 bases and J by 2 bases, with 3 bases of the junction left unmatched. CDR3 length equals 14 residues. CDR3 loop: CASSSGQGNYGYTF. CDR3 DNA: TGTGCCAGCAGTTCCGGACAGGGAAACTATGGCTACACCTTC.

The chain joins TRBV11-2 to TRBJ2-1, with TRBD2 matching 13 bases. CDR1 is SGHAT, CDR2 FQNNGV, per germline. The trim removed 4 bases at V and 9 bases at J, leaving 3 bases unmatched. The CDR3 is 14 residues long. CDR3 bases: TGTGCCAGCAGCTCGGGACTAGCGGGAACTGAGCAGTTCTTC. Protein product: CASSSGLAGTEQFF.

This clonotype was observed at least ten times. The chain uses TRBV6-1 and TRBJ2-7; 10 bases agree with TRBD1. The CDR3 is 12 residues long. Germline CDR1 reads MNHNS; CDR2 reads SASEGT. Unmatched junction bases numbered 3, after V lost 8 bases and J lost 5 bases. CDR3 nucleotides: TGTGCCAGCCGGGGGACAGGGGACGAGCAGTACTTC. Translation gives CASRGTGDEQYF.

This clonotype occurred many times. The chain combines TRBV28 with TRBJ2-7; the D gene is possibly TRBD1 (5 bases). CDR3 size: 15 residues. V lost 4 bases and J lost 3, with 16 bases in between. CDR1 is MDHEN and CDR2 is SYDVKM in the germline V gene. The CDR3 DNA reads TGTGCCAGCAGTTCCCGACAGCCGACCTACTACGAGCAGTACTTC. It codes for CASSSRQPTYYEQYF.

This clonotype was detected many times. The rearrangement joins TRBV19 to TRBJ1-5; D gene ambiguous. The length of the CDR3 is 13 residues. V was pared by 0 bases and J by 5 bases, with 5 bases between. Germline CDR1 reads LNHDA; CDR2 reads SQIVND (reference sequence). The CDR3 DNA reads TGTGCCAGTAGTATAGATCGATATCAGCCCCAGCATTTT. It is translated as CASSIDRYQPQHF.

This clonotype was seen at least ten times. The chain employs TRBV29-1 and TRBJ2-1; D ambiguous. The CDR3 length is 14 residues. The germline gives CDR1 SQVTM, CDR2 ANQGSEA. Between the trimmed V and J ends, which lost 2 bases and 8 bases, there was a span of 16 bases. The CDR3 protein is CSVESEPPIDEQFF. The CDR3 DNA is TGCAGCGTTGAAAGCGAACCCCCGATCGATGAGCAGTTCTTC.

In this sample, this clonotype turned up many times. The rearrangement uses TRBV11-2 and TRBJ1-1, with D uncertain. The V and J ends lost 4 bases and 11 bases respectively, with 14 bases between them. Germline V gives CDR1 SGHAT, CDR2 FQNNGV. This CDR3 has 12 amino acids. CDR3 loop: CASSSGTAGAFF. In DNA form, the CDR3 reads TGTGCCAGCAGCTCCGGTACAGCGGGGGCTTTCTTT.

This clonotype showed up just once. This CDR3 is missing its conserved last phenylalanine or tryptophan, likely due to a read error. V gene TRBV28 combines with J gene TRBJ1-1; D call uncertain. The CDR3 extends over 13 amino acids. Germline assignment: CDR1 MDHEN and CDR2 SYDVKM. V was trimmed by 1 base and J by 1 base, leaving 4 bases between them. The CDR3 loop is CASSLSRNTEAFL. The CDR3 region has the DNA TGTGCCAGCAGTTTATCTCGGAACACTGAAGCTTTCCTT.

This clonotype was counted many times. The chain couples TRBV27 to TRBJ1-2, with D unresolved. Deletions cut 5 bases from V and 7 bases from J, with 14 bases between. This CDR3 comprises 13 residues. Looked up from germline, CDR1 is MNHEY and CDR2 is SMNVEV (reference sequence). CDR3 sequence (DNA): TGTGCCAGCAGTCCAATCGGACTGGGTGGCTACACCTTC. Translated, it gives CASSPIGLGGYTF.

This clonotype has at least ten counts. V is TRBV19 and J is TRBJ2-1, with D possibly called TRBD1 or TRBD2 (5 bases each). Germline V lookup: CDR1 LNHDA, CDR2 SQIVND (reference sequence). This CDR3 contains 16 residues. Trimming pared 4 bases from V and 0 bases from J, leaving 13 bases between. The CDR3 is CASSRDGTSSYNEQFF. The DNA of the CDR3 is TGTGCCAGTAGTAGAGACGGGACGAGCTCCTACAATGAGCAGTTCTTC.

The genes are TRBV24-1 and TRBJ1-5; no firm D call. Trimming took off 6 bases at V and 1 base at J, with 12 bases between the two ends. The CDR3 consists of 15 residues. Per germline, CDR1 KGHDR and CDR2 SFDVKD. The CDR3 is CATSPGFGSNQPQHF. The DNA for the CDR3 is TGTGCCACCAGTCCGGGGTTTGGGAGCAATCAGCCCCAGCATTTT.

At least ten counts were recorded for this clonotype. The rearrangement joins TRBV20-1 to TRBJ1-5, with D possibly matching TRBD1 (6 bases). CDR1 is DFQATT and CDR2 is SNEGSKA in the germline V gene (reference sequence). This CDR3 contains 13 residues. The germline V and J ends were trimmed by 6 bases and 4 bases, with 13 bases remaining between them. The DNA of the CDR3 is TGCAGTGCCAATCAGGGGACTAATCAGCCCCAGCATTTT. Its protein is CSANQGTNQPQHF.

This clonotype was found many times. The V gene is TRBV28, the J gene TRBJ2-3, with 11 positions matching TRBD2. Germline V gene lookup returns CDR1 MDHEN and CDR2 SYDVKM. With 4 bases clipped from V and 5 bases from J, the junction kept 8 bases outside the gene matches. The CDR3 has 16 residues. This chain's CDR3 is CASSWETSGKRDTQYF. CDR3 nucleotides: TGTGCCAGCAGTTGGGAGACTAGCGGGAAAAGAGATACGCAGTATTTT. The full variable domain, in which reference TRBV28 and TRBJ2-3 provide the parts outside the CDR3, is DVKVTQSSRYLVKRTGEKVFLECVQDMDHENMFWYRQDPGLGLRLIYFSYDVKMKEKGDIPEGYSVSREKKERFSLILESASTNQTSMYLCASSWETSGKRDTQYFGPGTRLTVL.

At least ten counts were recorded for this clonotype. The chain couples TRBV7-2 to TRBJ1-1, with D unresolved. Trimming pared 5 bases from V and 8 bases from J, leaving 15 bases between. Looked up from germline, CDR1 is SGHTA and CDR2 is FQGNSA. This CDR3 is built from 13 residues. The CDR3 DNA is TGTGCCAGCAGCCCTTACGGACGGCCCGAAGCTTTCTTT. Protein sequence: CASSPYGRPEAFF.

This clonotype occurred many times. V is TRBV20-1 and J is TRBJ2-5; 10 nucleotides align to TRBD2. Germline values: CDR1 DFQATT, CDR2 SNEGSKA (reference sequence). J lost 3 bases, V lost 6 bases, and 7 bases had no gene match. This CDR3 comprises 14 residues. Here the CDR3 reads CSATRTSGKETQYF. The CDR3 coding sequence is TGCAGTGCAACCCGGACTAGCGGAAAAGAGACCCAGTACTTC.

This clonotype occurred many times. This chain links TRBV15 with TRBJ1-1, with D perhaps matching TRBD1 (5 bases). Germline V gene data show CDR1 as LNHNV and CDR2 as YYDKDF (reference sequence). This CDR3 spans 16 amino acids. V gave up 0 bases and J gave up 5 bases, with 16 bases separating them. The CDR3 sequence: CATSRDHGGKRTEAFF. The CDR3 DNA reads TGTGCCACCAGCAGAGATCATGGGGGAAAGAGGACTGAAGCTTTCTTT.

This clonotype was counted ten times or more. The CDR3 DNA follows: TGTGCCAGCAGTCCTCAGGTGGCTTTGGGTACTGAAGCTTTCTTT. Its protein is CASSPQVALGTEAFF. The chain carries TRBV7-8 and TRBJ1-1; no definite D call. The CDR3 contains 15 residues. Germline assignment: CDR1 SGHVS and CDR2 FQNEAQ. V was cut by 6 bases and J by 5 bases, with 19 bases left in between.

This clonotype was seen only a few times. The CDR3 spells CASSLASMATGELFF. The DNA for the CDR3 is TGCGCCAGCAGCTTGGCTAGTATGGCCACCGGGGAGCTGTTTTTT. The rearrangement joins TRBV5-1 to TRBJ2-2, with D hard to call. Germline V gene sequence: CDR1 SGHRS, CDR2 YFSETQ. With 0 bases removed from V and 4 bases from J, the gap between germline ends came to 10 bases. This CDR3 has 15 residues.

In this sample, this clonotype turned up many times. The rearrangement links TRBV19 to TRBJ2-7, with D uncertain. Germline V gene data show CDR1 as LNHDA and CDR2 as SQIVND (reference sequence). The V end lost 1 base, the J end lost 2 bases, and 12 bases lay between the germline ends. CDR3 size: 15 residues. The CDR3 sequence: CASSIALDVTYEQYF. CDR3 coding DNA: TGTGCCAGTAGTATAGCCCTTGACGTAACCTACGAGCAGTACTTC.